This T cell receptor beta chain was captured by sequencing in a study of T cell responses to AZD1222 COVID-19 vaccine. Trimming took 6 bases from V and 6 from J, leaving 14 bases between them. This CDR3 is 13 amino acids long. Germline V gene lookup returns CDR1 SGHTA and CDR2 FQGNSA. The assay was immunoSEQ multiplex PCR, and TCRdb's table has in-frame clones only and misses some. The table lists 84,000 or so clones, under 95% of them singletons, with around 5% in the top ten. Study-wide findings and caveats: Vaccine-related CD4 TCRs covered spike, predominating at 160-218 and 743-854. Most donors were white British, females outnumbered males, and clonal diversity was possibly underestimated. The repertoires were collected only after the peak T cell response. Spike-specific TCR depth and breadth grew after two AZD1222 doses.

Of note for this clone: The target antigen is unknown.

This TCR derives from an adult in good health. The chain is built from TRBV7-2 and TRBJ1-2; D perhaps matches TRBD1 (6 bases). The material was peripheral blood, obtained on day 0 of MenACWY control vaccination. DNA for the CDR3: TGTGCCAGCAGAGGACAGATAAGACATGGCTACACCTTC. This encodes CASRGQIRHGYTF.